The clone carrying this TCR beta chain has a single count. The data derive from a study of blood T cell repertoires in COVID-19. Data came from immunoSEQ multiplex PCR; TCRdb stores just in-frame clones and leaves some out. Among more than 20,000 clones listed, about 91% were seen once. CDR1 and CDR2 from the germline V gene are SGHRS and YFSETQ. The CDR3 spans 16 residues. Trimming shortened V by 4 bases and J by 2 bases, and 17 bases separated the two germline ends. The origin of this receptor is a man aged 70 or older with acute or convalescent COVID-19. What was sequenced was peripheral blood. The rearrangement links TRBV5-1 to TRBJ2-3, with D perhaps TRBD1 (6 bases). CDR3 nucleotide sequence: TGCGCCAGCAGCCTCCCAGCCGGGACAAACACAGATACGCAGTATTTT. This sequence encodes CASSLPAGTNTDTQYF.